Listed here are 19 T cell receptor beta chains from one sample, sequenced in a study of CD8 T cells in Susac syndrome. When the RNA was reverse transcribed, random hexamers were used with an input of roughly 0.45 to 1 ug. TCRdb analysed the immunoSEQ multiplex PCR reads with MiXCR anew, one entry per CDR3 protein. The sample records over 95,000 distinct CDR3 sequences, nearly 95% being singletons. Sequenced input: CD4+ T cells from PBMCs. These receptors were obtained from a human donor in good health.

This sequence joins TRBV12-3 or TRBV12-4 and TRBJ2-5; TRBD2 matches at 9 bases. The CDR3 runs 17 residues. The trim removed 0 bases at V and 2 bases at J, leaving 7 bases unmatched. The CDR3 coding sequence is TGTGCCAGCAGTTTAGCTAGCGGGGGCCTCATACAAGAGACCCAGTACTTC. Amino acids: CASSLASGGLIQETQYF.

The rearrangement uses TRBV20-1 and TRBJ2-1; a weak D match, TRBD2 (5 bases). CDR1 DFQATT and CDR2 SNEGSKA come from the germline V gene (reference sequence). V was pared by 5 bases and J by 7 bases, with 18 bases between. CDR3 length equals 14 residues. CDR3 DNA: TGCAGTGCTCCCGACTACCTCTTAGGGAATGAGCAGTTCTTC. Protein product: CSAPDYLLGNEQFF.

The chain employs TRBV6-6 and TRBJ1-1; D gene unclear. From germline, CDR1 is MNHNY and CDR2 SVGAGI (reference sequence). Trimming took off 2 bases at V and 3 bases at J, with 13 bases between the two ends. The length of the CDR3 is 15 residues. The CDR3, as DNA: TGTGCCAGCAGTTACCCGTCCGGGTACGACACTGAAGCTTTCTTT. Protein: CASSYPSGYDTEAFF.

The chain joins TRBV2 to TRBJ2-7; D is possibly TRBD1 (5 bases). V lost 6 bases and J lost 0, with 15 bases in between. The CDR3 is 15 residues long. From germline, CDR1 is SNHLY and CDR2 FYNNEI. CDR3 sequence (DNA): TGTGCCAGCAGGATCGACAGCGCGGCCTCCTACGAGCAGTACTTC. Its protein is CASRIDSAASYEQYF.

The V and J genes are TRBV7-2 and TRBJ2-5; 7 nucleotides line up with TRBD1. The CDR3 has 11 amino acids. CDR1 SGHTA and CDR2 FQGNSA come from the germline V gene. V shed 4 bases and J 9 bases; nucleotides not matched to a gene: 2. The CDR3 DNA sequence: TGTGCCAGCAGCTGGCAGGGGGCCCAGTACTTC. This translates into CASSWQGAQYF.

V usage is TRBV3-1 and J usage is TRBJ2-1; D may be TRBD1 (5 bases). CDR3 length equals 12 residues. Germline V gene data show CDR1 as LGHDT and CDR2 as YNNKEL (reference sequence). The V end was cut by 4 bases, the J end by 8 bases, with 9 bases between. This CDR3 reads CASSPLGDEQFF. The DNA for the CDR3 is TGTGCCAGCAGCCCGTTAGGGGATGAGCAGTTCTTC.

The rearrangement uses TRBV7-9 and TRBJ1-2; D ambiguous. CDR1 is SEHNR and CDR2 is FQNEAQ in the germline V gene (reference sequence). V lost 1 base to trimming and J lost 8 bases, with 17 bases between them. The CDR3 has 15 residues. CDR3 region: CASSLDRSTQRGYTF. CDR3 DNA sequence: TGTGCCAGCAGCTTAGACCGGTCGACTCAGCGGGGCTACACCTTC.

The V and J genes are TRBV7-8 and TRBJ2-7; D is possibly TRBD1 (7 bases). Germline V gene lookup returns CDR1 SGHVS and CDR2 FQNEAQ. V lost 0 bases, J lost 1 base, and 16 bases lay in between. The CDR3 totals 17 residues. The chain's CDR3 is CASSLAARAGGSYEQYF. As DNA, the CDR3 is TGTGCCAGCAGCTTAGCCGCGAGGGCAGGGGGGTCCTACGAGCAGTACTTC.

The J gene is TRBJ2-7, the V gene TRBV6-5, with a weak D call TRBD1 (5 bases). This CDR3 has 15 amino acids. CDR1 is MNHEY, CDR2 SVGAGI, per germline. The V end was cut by 7 bases, the J end by 0 bases, with 16 bases between. Written as DNA, the CDR3 is TGTGCCAGCAAACTACAGGCCGTGAGCTCCTACGAGCAGTACTTC. Its protein is CASKLQAVSSYEQYF.

The rearrangement joins TRBV18 to TRBJ1-5; a weak D match, TRBD1 (5 bases). V lost 2 bases to trimming and J lost 3 bases, with 14 bases between them. CDR1 and CDR2 (germline): KGHSH, LQKENI. The CDR3 runs 16 residues. In DNA, the CDR3 is TGTGCCAGCTCACCATCAGGCGGGGGGGTCAATCAGCCCCAGCATTTT. This encodes CASSPSGGGVNQPQHF.

This clonotype has more than one count but fewer than ten. The rearrangement links TRBV29-1 to TRBJ2-7, with D possibly TRBD2 on 5 matching bases. The CDR3 is 13 amino acids. V was pared by 4 bases and J by 0 bases, with 10 bases between. The germline gives CDR1 SQVTM, CDR2 ANQGSEA. CDR3 DNA sequence: TGCAGCGTTGCCGTTGGGAGCTCCTACGAGCAGTACTTC. Translating it yields CSVAVGSSYEQYF.

The chain uses TRBV6-5 and TRBJ2-1; no reliable D call. Germline values: CDR1 MNHEY, CDR2 SVGAGI. The germline V and J ends were trimmed by 2 bases and 0 bases, with 8 bases remaining between them. The CDR3 spans 15 residues. The CDR3 spells CASSYGPGSYNEQFF. The CDR3 bases are TGTGCCAGCAGTTACGGTCCTGGCTCCTACAATGAGCAGTTCTTC.

This clonotype was observed once. The chain combines TRBV7-2 with TRBJ2-1; a weak D match, TRBD2 (5 bases). The CDR3 totals 14 residues. Trimming removed 1 base from V and 5 bases from J, with 9 bases in between. Germline-derived CDR1 and CDR2 are SGHTA and FQGNSA. CDR3 DNA: TGTGCCAGCAGCTTAGTAGGAGGAAACAATGAGCAGTTCTTC. Translation gives CASSLVGGNNEQFF.

The chain recombines TRBV5-1 with TRBJ1-1, with D tentatively TRBD1 (6 bases). The CDR3 has 16 residues. The V and J ends lost 4 bases and 0 bases respectively, with 16 bases between them. CDR1 SGHRS and CDR2 YFSETQ come from the germline V gene. The CDR3 protein is CASSPDGGNVNTEAFF. CDR3 DNA: TGCGCCAGCAGCCCGGACGGGGGCAACGTGAACACTGAAGCTTTCTTT.

The rearrangement joins TRBV7-2 to TRBJ2-3; 7 bases are a match to TRBD2. The V gene end was trimmed by 0 bases and the J gene end by 6 bases; junction bases not matched to a gene: 6. Germline V gene sequence: CDR1 SGHTA, CDR2 FQGNSA. The CDR3 has 15 amino acids. The CDR3 loop reads CASSLAAGARDTQYF. The CDR3, as DNA: TGTGCCAGCAGCTTAGCGGCGGGAGCACGGGATACGCAGTATTTT.

The chain couples TRBV4-3 to TRBJ1-2; the match to TRBD1 covers 9 bases. This CDR3 is built from 14 residues. CDR1 is LGHNA, CDR2 YSLEER, per germline. Trimming cost V 5 bases and J 8 bases; bases outside gene matches: 9. The CDR3 region has the DNA TGCGCCAGCAGCGACGGGACAGGGTTCAGGGGCTACACCTTC. Translating it yields CASSDGTGFRGYTF.

This chain uses TRBV5-1 with TRBJ1-6, with TRBD1 as a possible D gene (6 bases). V was cut by 6 bases and J by 5 bases, with 18 bases left in between. CDR1 and CDR2 (germline): SGHRS, YFSETQ. The CDR3 is 16 residues long. The CDR3 nucleotides read TGCGCCAGCAAGGAAAGGGGGGGATCGGATAATTCACCCCTCCACTTT. Its translation is CASKERGGSDNSPLHF.

This rearrangement joins TRBV7-2 to TRBJ2-3, with D perhaps given as TRBD1 or TRBD2 (5 bases each). CDR1 and CDR2 (germline): SGHTA, FQGNSA. Trimming removed 5 bases from V and 4 bases from J, with 19 bases in between. The CDR3 totals 16 residues. CDR3 sequence: CASSVPTWGSSDTQYF. The CDR3 DNA sequence: TGTGCCAGCAGCGTACCTACATGGGGGAGTTCAGATACGCAGTATTTT.

The J gene is TRBJ2-1, the V gene TRBV9, with D unresolved. Trimming stripped 0 bases from V and 7 bases from J, with 14 bases between. Germline V lookup: CDR1 SGDLS, CDR2 YYNGEE. The length of the CDR3 is 15 residues. In DNA, the CDR3 is TGTGCCAGCAGCGTAGGTAGACACCCTACGAATGAGCAGTTCTTC. Translation gives CASSVGRHPTNEQFF. The entire variable domain, with the rest obtained from reference TRBV9 and TRBJ2-1, is as follows: DSGVTQTPKHLITATGQRVTLRCSPRSGDLSVYWYQQSLDQGLQFLIQYYNGEERAKGNILERFSAQQFPDLHSELNLSSLELGDSALYFCASSVGRHPTNEQFFGPGTRLTVL.